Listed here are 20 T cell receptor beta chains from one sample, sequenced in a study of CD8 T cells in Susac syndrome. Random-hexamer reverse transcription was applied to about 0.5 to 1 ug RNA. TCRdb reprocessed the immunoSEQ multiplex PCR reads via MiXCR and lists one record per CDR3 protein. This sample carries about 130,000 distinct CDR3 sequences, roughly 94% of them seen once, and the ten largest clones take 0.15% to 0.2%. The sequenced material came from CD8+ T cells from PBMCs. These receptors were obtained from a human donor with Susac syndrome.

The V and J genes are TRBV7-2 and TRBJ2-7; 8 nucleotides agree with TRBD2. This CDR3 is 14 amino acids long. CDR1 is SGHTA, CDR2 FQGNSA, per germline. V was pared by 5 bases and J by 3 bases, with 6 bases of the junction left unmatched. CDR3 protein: CASSTIAGHYEQYF. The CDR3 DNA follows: TGTGCCAGCAGCACCATAGCGGGGCACTACGAGCAGTACTTC.

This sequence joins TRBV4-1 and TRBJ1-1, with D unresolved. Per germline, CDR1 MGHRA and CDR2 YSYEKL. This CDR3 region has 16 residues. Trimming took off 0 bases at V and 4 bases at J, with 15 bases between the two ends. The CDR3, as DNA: TGCGCCAGCAGCCAAGAATTCGGAGGAGGCGGCACTGAAGCTTTCTTT. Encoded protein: CASSQEFGGGGTEAFF.

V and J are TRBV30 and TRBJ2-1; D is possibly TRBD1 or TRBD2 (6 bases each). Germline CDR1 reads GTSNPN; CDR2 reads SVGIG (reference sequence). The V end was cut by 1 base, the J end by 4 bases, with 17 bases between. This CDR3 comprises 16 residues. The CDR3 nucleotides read TGTGCCTGGAGTGCCCGTGGGGGCGGGGAATACAATGAGCAGTTCTTC. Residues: CAWSARGGGEYNEQFF.

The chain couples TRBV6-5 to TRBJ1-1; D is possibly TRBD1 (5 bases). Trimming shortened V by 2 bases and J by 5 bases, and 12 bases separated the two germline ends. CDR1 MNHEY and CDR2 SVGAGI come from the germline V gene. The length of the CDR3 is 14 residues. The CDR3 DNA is TGTGCCAGCAGTTACGGTGGGGGAGATACTGAAGCTTTCTTT. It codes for CASSYGGGDTEAFF.

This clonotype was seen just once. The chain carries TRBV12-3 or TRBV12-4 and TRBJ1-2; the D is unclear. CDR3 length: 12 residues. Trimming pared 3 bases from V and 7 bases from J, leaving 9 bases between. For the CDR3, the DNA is TGTGCCAGCAGTTTTAACCCGGTTGGCTACACCTTC. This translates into CASSFNPVGYTF.

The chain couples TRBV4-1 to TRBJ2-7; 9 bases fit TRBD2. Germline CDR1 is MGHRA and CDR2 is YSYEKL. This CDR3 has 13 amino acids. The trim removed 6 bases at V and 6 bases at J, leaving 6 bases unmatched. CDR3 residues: CASRSSGTPEQYF. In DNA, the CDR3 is TGCGCCAGCAGGTCTAGCGGGACACCCGAGCAGTACTTC.

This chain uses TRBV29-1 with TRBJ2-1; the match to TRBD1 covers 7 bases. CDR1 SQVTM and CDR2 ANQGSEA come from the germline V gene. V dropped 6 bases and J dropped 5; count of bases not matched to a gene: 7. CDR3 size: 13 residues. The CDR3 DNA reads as TGCAGCGTCCTTCTAACAGGGGACAATGAGCAGTTCTTC. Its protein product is CSVLLTGDNEQFF.

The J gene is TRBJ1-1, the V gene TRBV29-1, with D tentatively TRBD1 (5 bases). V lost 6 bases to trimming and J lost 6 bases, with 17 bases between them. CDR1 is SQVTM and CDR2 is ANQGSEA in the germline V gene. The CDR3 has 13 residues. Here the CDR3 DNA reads TGCAGCGTAATGAGGGACGGACATGCTGAAGCTTTCTTT. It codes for CSVMRDGHAEAFF.

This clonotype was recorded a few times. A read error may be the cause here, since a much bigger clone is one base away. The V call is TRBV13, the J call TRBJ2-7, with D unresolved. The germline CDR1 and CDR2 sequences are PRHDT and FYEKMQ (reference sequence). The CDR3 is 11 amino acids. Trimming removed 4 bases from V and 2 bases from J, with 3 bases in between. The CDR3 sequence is CASSSPYEQYF. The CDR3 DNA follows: TGTGCCAGCAGCTCCCCCTACGAGCAGTACTTC.

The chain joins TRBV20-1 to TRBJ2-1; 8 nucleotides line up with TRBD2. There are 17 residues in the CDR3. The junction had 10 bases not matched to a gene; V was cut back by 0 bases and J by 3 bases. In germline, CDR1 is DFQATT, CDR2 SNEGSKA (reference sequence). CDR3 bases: TGCAGTGCTAGAGATAGTTTCGGACTAGCTTTCTACAATGAGCAGTTCTTC. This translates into CSARDSFGLAFYNEQFF.

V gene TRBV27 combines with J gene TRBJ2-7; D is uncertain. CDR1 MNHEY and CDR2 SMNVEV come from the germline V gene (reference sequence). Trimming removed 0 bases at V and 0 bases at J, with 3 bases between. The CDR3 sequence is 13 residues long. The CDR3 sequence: CASSLSGSYEQYF. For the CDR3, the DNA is TGTGCCAGCAGTTTATCAGGCTCCTACGAGCAGTACTTC.

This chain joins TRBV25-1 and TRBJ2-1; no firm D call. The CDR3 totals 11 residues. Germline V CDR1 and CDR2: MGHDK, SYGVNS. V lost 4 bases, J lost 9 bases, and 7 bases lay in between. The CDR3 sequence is CASSVGSEQFF. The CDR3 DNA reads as TGTGCCAGCAGTGTAGGGTCTGAGCAGTTCTTC.

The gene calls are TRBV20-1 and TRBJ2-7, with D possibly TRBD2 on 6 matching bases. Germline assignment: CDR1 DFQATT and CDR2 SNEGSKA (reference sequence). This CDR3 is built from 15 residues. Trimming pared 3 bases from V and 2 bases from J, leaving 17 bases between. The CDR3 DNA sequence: TGCAGTGCTAGGGAGATGGGCGGGGATCCCTACGAGCAGTACTTC. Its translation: CSAREMGGDPYEQYF.

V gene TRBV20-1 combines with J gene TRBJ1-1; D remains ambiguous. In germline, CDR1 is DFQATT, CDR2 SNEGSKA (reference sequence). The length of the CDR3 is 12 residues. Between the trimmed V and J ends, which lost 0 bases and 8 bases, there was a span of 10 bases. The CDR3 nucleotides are TGCAGTGCTAGAGAGGAGGTGGCAGAAGCTTTCTTT. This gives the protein CSAREEVAEAFF.

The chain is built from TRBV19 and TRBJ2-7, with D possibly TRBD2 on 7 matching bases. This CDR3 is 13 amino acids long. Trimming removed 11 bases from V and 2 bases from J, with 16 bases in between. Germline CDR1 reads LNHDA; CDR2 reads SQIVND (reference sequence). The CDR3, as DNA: TGTGCCGCTGGGGGGGCGGGGCCCTACGAGCAGTACTTC. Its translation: CAAGGAGPYEQYF. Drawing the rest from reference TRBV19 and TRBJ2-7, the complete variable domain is DGGITQSPKYLFRKEGQNVTLSCEQNLNHDAMYWYRQDPGQGLRLIYYSQIVNDFQKGDIAEGYSVSREKKESFPLTVTSAQKNPTAFYLCAAGGAGPYEQYFGPGTRLTVT.

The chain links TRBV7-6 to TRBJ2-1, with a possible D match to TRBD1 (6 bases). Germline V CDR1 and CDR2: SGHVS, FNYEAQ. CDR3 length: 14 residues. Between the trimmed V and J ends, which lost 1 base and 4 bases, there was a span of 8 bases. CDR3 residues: CASSLGTEYNEQFF. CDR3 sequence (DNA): TGTGCCAGCAGCTTAGGGACAGAGTACAATGAGCAGTTCTTC.

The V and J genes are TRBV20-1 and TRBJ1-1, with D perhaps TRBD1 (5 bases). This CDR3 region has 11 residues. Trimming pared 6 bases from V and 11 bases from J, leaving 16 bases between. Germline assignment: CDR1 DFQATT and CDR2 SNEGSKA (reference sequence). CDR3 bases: TGCAGTGCCTCCCGGGGGACCAGCGCTTTCTTT. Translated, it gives CSASRGTSAFF.

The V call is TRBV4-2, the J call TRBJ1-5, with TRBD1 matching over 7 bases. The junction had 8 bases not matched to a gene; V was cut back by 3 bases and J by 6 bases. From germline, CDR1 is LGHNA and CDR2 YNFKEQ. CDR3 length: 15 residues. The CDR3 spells CASSQETGSGQPQHF. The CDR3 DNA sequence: TGTGCCAGCAGCCAGGAGACAGGGTCGGGTCAGCCCCAGCATTTT.

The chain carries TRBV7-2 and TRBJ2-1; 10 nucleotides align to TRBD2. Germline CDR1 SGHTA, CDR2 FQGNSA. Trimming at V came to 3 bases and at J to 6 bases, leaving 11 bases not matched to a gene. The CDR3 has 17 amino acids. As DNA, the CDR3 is TGTGCCAGCAGCTTTAGCGGGAGGTCCCATTATCGCAATGAGCAGTTCTTC. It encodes CASSFSGRSHYRNEQFF. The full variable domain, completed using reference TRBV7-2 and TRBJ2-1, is GAGVSQSPSNKVTEKGKDVELRCDPISGHTALYWYRQSLGQGLEFLIYFQGNSAPDKSGLPSDRFSAERTGGSVSTLTIQRTQQEDSAVYLCASSFSGRSHYRNEQFFGPGTRLTVL.

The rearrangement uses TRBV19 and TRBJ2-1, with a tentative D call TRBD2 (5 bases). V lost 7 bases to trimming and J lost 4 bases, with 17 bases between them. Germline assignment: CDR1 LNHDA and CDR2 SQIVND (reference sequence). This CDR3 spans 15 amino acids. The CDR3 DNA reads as TGTGCCAGTAAAGTATCGGGGAGTTTTTACAATGAGCAGTTCTTC. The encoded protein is CASKVSGSFYNEQFF.